This T cell receptor (beta chain) was captured in a study of cytomegalovirus exposure and HLA in healthy donors. TCRdb's table, derived via immunoSEQ multiplex PCR, lists solely in-frame clones and lacks some. The sample carries roughly 120,000 clones, approximately 90% recorded once. The germline V gene has CDR1 SNHLY and CDR2 FYNNEI. The CDR3 length is 13 residues. The ends lost 3 bases at V and 6 bases at J; junction bases unmatched: 2. The chain joins TRBV2 to TRBJ2-7; 10 bases align to TRBD1. The sequenced material came from PBMCs. This receptor was obtained from a woman aged 18-30 years in good health and CMV-seropositive. This CDR3 reads CASSEDRGVEQYF. The CDR3 bases are TGTGCCAGCAGTGAGGACAGGGGGGTCGAGCAGTACTTC.